This T cell receptor (beta chain) was sequenced in a study of cytomegalovirus exposure and HLA in healthy donors. Findings and caveats of the study: Specific recognition of CMV antigens was confirmed in vitro for a few chains (all CMV-associated).

This CDR3 contains 14 residues. V was clipped by 3 bases and J by 7 bases, with 10 bases between them. CDR1 and CDR2 (germline): KGHSH, LQKENI. Assay: immunoSEQ multiplex PCR; the TCRdb copy retains only in-frame clones and omits some. Of 80,000 or so clones listed, roughly 94% are singletons. With regard to this clone: The antigen remains undetermined.

Sequencing was done on a sample of PBMCs. The sequence derives from a woman in her late teens or twenties in good health and CMV-seronegative. The rearrangement uses TRBV18 and TRBJ1-6; TRBD1 is a possible D gene (6 bases). CDR3 sequence: CASSPGQGNSPLHF. The DNA for the CDR3 is TGTGCCAGCTCACCCGGGCAGGGGAATTCACCCCTCCACTTT.